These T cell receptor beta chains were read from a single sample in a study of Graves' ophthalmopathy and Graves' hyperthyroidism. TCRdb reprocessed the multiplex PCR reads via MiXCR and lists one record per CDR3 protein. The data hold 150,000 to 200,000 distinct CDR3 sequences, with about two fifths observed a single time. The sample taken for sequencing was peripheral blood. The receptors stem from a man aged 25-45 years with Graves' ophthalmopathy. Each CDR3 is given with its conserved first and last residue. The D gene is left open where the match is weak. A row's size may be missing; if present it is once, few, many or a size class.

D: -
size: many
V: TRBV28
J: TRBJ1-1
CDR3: CASSFSRGYTEAFF
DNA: TGTGCCAGCAGTTTTTCCAGGGGCTACACTGAAGCTTTCTTT

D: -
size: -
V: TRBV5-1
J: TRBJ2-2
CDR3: CASRPGRGSDTGELFF
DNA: TGCGCCAGCAGGCCCGGGCGGGGTTCGGACACCGGGGAGCTGTTTTTT

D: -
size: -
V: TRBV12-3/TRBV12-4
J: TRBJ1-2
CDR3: CASTNSAYGYTF
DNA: TGTGCCAGCACGAACTCAGCATATGGCTACACCTTC

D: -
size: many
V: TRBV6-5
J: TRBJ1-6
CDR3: CASSYGPGFGSPLHF
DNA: TGTGCCAGCAGTTACGGGCCGGGCTTCGGGTCACCCCTCCACTTT

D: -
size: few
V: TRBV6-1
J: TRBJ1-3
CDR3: CASSTKRNTIYF
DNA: TGTGCCAGCTCTACTAAAAGAAACACCATATATTTT

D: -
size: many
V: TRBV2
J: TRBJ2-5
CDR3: CASSPDYVRETQYF
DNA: TGTGCCAGCAGTCCAGACTATGTGCGGGAGACCCAGTACTTC

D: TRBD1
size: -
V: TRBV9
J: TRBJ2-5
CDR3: CASSAETGSGTQYF
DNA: TGTGCCAGCAGCGCCGAGACAGGGTCCGGGACCCAGTACTTC

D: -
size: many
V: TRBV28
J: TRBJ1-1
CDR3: CASSLRDGPMNTEAFF
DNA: TGTGCCAGCAGTCTTCGGGACGGACCTATGAACACTGAAGCTTTCTTT

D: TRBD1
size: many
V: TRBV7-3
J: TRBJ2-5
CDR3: CASSSGQGAFSETQYF
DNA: TGTGCCAGCAGCTCGGGACAGGGGGCTTTTTCGGAGACCCAGTACTTC

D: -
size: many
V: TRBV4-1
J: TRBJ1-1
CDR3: CASSQDSRMNTEAFF
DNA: TGCGCCAGCAGCCAAGACTCCCGCATGAACACTGAAGCTTTCTTT

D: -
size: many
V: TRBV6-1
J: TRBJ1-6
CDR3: CASSESWVNSPLHF
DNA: TGTGCCAGCAGTGAATCATGGGTCAATTCACCCCTCCACTTT

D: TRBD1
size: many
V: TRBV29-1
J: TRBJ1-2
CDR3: CSARTGTVGYTF
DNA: TGCAGCGCCAGGACAGGGACGGTTGGCTACACCTTC

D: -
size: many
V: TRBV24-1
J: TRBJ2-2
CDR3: CATAGQGNTGELFF
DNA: TGTGCCACCGCTGGGCAGGGGAACACCGGGGAGCTGTTTTTT

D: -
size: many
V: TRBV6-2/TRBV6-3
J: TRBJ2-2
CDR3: CASSYGGYTGELFF
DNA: TGTGCCAGCTCGTATGGGGGCTACACCGGGGAGCTGTTTTTT

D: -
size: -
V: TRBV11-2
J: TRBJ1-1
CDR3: CASSLRPRMNTEAFF
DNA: TGTGCCAGCAGCTTAAGGCCCAGGATGAACACTGAAGCTTTCTTT

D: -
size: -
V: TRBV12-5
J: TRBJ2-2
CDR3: CASGLSGSTGELFF
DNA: TGTGCTAGTGGTTTAAGTGGGAGCACCGGGGAGCTGTTTTTT

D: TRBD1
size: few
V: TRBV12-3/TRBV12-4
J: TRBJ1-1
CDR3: CASRKGQENTEAFF
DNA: TGTGCCAGCAGGAAGGGACAGGAAAACACTGAAGCTTTCTTT

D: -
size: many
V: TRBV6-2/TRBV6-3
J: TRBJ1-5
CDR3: CASSYTRSNQPQHF
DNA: TGTGCCAGCAGTTACACCAGGAGCAATCAGCCCCAGCATTTT

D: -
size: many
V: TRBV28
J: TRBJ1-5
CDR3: CASGRDSISNQPQHF
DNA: TGTGCCAGCGGCCGTGACTCCATTAGCAATCAGCCCCAGCATTTT

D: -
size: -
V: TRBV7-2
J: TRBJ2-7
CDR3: CASSHGGLLSYEQYF
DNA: TGTGCCAGCAGCCATGGGGGACTCCTTTCCTACGAGCAGTACTTC

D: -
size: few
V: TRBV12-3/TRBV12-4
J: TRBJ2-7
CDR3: CASSLGGNEQYF
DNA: TGTGCCAGCAGTTTAGGTGGGAACGAGCAGTACTTC

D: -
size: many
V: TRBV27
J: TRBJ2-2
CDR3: CASSWGRGAGELFF
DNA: TGTGCCAGCAGTTGGGGGCGGGGCGCCGGGGAGCTGTTTTTT

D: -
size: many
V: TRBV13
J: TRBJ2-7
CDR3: CASSSLGTRSSYEQYF
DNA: TGTGCCAGCAGCTCCCTCGGGACGAGAAGCTCCTACGAGCAGTACTTC

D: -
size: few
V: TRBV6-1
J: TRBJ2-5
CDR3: CASRIIGIQETQYF
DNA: TGTGCCAGCAGAATAATAGGAATCCAAGAGACCCAGTACTTC

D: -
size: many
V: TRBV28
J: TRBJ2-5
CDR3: CASSFGRETQYF
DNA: TGTGCCAGCAGTTTCGGACGAGAGACCCAGTACTTC

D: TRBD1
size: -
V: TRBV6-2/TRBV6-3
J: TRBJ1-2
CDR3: CASSYDGTANYGYTF
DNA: TGTGCCAGCAGTTATGATGGGACAGCTAACTATGGCTACACCTTC

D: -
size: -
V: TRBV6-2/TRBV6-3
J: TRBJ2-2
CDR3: CASRQAWQRGTGELFF
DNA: TGTGCCAGCAGGCAGGCTTGGCAGCGCGGTACCGGGGAGCTGTTTTTT

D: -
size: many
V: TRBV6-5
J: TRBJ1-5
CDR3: CASSFVPGGNQPQHF
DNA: TGTGCCAGCAGTTTTGTCCCAGGGGGCAATCAGCCCCAGCATTTT

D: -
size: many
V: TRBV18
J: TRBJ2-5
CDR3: CASSPWDKDETQYF
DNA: TGTGCCAGCTCACCCTGGGACAAGGACGAGACCCAGTACTTC

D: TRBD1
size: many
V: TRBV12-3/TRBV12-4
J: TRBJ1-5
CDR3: CASRGGQGGNQPQHF
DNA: TGTGCCAGCAGGGGGGGACAGGGGGGCAATCAGCCCCAGCATTTT

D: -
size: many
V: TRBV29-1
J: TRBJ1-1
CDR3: CSAAAVNTEAFF
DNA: TGCAGCGCCGCCGCCGTGAACACTGAAGCTTTCTTT